This T cell receptor (beta chain) was retrieved from a study of cytomegalovirus exposure and HLA in healthy donors. The CDR3 is 18 amino acids. The ends were cut back, 1 base at V and 9 bases at J, with 22 bases in the middle. The germline gives CDR1 MGHRA, CDR2 YSYEKL. Amplification used 60 Vbeta primers and 13 Jbeta primers. TCRdb keeps only in-frame clones here, not all; method: immunoSEQ multiplex PCR. The data show some 160,000 clones, roughly 85% seen once. The chain has TRBV4-1 and TRBJ1-6, with D perhaps matching TRBD1 (5 bases). The specimen was PBMCs. The TCR sequence derives from a male donor in good health and CMV-seronegative. CDR3 sequence: CASSQAPWGGDKSSPLHF. The DNA for the CDR3 is TGCGCCAGCAGCCAAGCACCGTGGGGGGGGGATAAGAGTTCACCCCTCCACTTT.